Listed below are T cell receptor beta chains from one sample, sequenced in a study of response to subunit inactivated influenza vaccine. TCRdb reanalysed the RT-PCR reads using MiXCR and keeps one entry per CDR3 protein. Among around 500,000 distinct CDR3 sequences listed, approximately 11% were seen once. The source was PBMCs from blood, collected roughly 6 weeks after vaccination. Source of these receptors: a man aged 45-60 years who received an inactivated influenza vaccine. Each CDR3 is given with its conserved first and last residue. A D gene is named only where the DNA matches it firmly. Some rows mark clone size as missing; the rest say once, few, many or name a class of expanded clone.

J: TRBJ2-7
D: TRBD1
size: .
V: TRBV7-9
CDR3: CASSSYNRGRLPYEQYF
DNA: TGTGCCAGCAGCTCATACAACAGGGGGCGTCTCCCCTACGAGCAGTACTTC

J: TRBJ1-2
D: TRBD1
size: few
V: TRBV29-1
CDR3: CSVEDRTGANYGYTF
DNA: TGCAGCGTTGAAGACCGGACAGGCGCAAACTATGGCTACACCTTC

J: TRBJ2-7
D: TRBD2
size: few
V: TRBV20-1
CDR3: CSAGKGTSGNSYEQYF
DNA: TGCAGTGCTGGGAAAGGGACTAGCGGGAACTCCTACGAGCAGTACTTC

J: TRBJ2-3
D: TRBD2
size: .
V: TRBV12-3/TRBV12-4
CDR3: CASSSPRGLAGGSTDTQYF
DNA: TGTGCCAGCAGTTCCCCCAGGGGACTAGCGGGGGGGAGCACAGATACGCAGTATTTT

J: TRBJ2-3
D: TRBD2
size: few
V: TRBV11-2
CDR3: CASSSRTSGALDTQYF
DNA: TGTGCCAGCAGCTCCAGGACTAGCGGCGCATTAGATACGCAGTATTTT

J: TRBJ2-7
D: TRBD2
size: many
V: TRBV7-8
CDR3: CASSFWGLGHSSSYEQYF
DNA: TGTGCCAGCAGCTTTTGGGGACTAGGTCATTCGAGCTCCTACGAGCAGTACTTC

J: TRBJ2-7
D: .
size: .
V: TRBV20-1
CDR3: CSARVSLDEQYF
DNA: TGCAGTGCTAGAGTTTCCCTGGACGAGCAGTACTTC

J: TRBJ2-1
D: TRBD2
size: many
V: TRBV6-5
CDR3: CASSYSPLAGGSYNEQFF
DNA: TGTGCCAGCAGTTACTCCCCCCTTGCGGGAGGCTCCTACAATGAGCAGTTCTTC

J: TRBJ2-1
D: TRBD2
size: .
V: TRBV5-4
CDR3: CASSKAGGIYNEQFF
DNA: TGTGCCAGCAGCAAAGCGGGGGGAATATACAATGAGCAGTTCTTC

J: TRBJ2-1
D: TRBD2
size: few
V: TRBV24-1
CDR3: CATSDSGGGTIQFF
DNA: TGTGCCACCAGTGATTCCGGGGGGGGGACAATTCAGTTCTTC

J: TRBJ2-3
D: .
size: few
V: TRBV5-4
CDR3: CASSLGGNALTDTQYF
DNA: TGTGCCAGCAGCTTGGGCGGGAACGCGCTCACAGATACGCAGTATTTT

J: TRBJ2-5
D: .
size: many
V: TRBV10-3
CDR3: CAIREQEATGTQYF
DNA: TGTGCCATCAGGGAACAGGAGGCTACAGGGACCCAGTACTTC

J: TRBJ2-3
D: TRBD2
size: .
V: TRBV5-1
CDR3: CASSLRTSVGDTQYF
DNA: TGCGCCAGCAGCTTGCGGACTAGCGTAGGAGATACGCAGTATTTT

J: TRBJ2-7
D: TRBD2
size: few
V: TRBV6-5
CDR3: CASSYLAGGLHISTYEQYF
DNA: TGTGCCAGCAGTTACCTAGCGGGGGGCCTCCACATCTCTACCTACGAGCAGTACTTC

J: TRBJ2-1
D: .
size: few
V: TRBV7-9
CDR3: CASSLSSGGHNEQFF
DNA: TGTGCCAGCAGCTTAAGTTCAGGGGGGCACAATGAGCAGTTCTTC

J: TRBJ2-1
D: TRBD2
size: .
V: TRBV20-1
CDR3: CSAQPGLSYNEQFF
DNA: TGCAGTGCCCAGCCGGGACTAAGCTACAATGAGCAGTTCTTC

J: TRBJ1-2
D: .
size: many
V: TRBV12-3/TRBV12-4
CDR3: CASSPARGKGYTF
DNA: TGTGCCAGCAGTCCCGCACGAGGAAAGGGCTACACCTTC

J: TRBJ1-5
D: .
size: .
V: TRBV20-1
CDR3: CSARSGQRYRNQPQHF
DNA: TGCAGTGCTAGGAGCGGACAGCGTTATCGCAATCAGCCCCAGCATTTT

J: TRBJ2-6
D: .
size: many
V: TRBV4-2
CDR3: CASSQEQGSGANVLTF
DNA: TGTGCCAGCAGCCAAGAGCAGGGCTCTGGGGCCAACGTCCTGACTTTC

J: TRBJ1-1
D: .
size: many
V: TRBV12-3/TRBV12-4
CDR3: CASSPGGSTEAFF
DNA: TGTGCCAGCAGTCCAGGTGGAAGCACTGAAGCTTTCTTT

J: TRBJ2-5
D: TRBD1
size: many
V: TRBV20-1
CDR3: CSARTQGVETQYF
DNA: TGCAGTGCTAGAACACAGGGGGTGGAGACCCAGTACTTC

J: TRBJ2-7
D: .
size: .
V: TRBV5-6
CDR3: CASTIGRASYEQYF
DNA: TGTGCCAGCACCATCGGACGGGCCTCCTACGAGCAGTACTTC

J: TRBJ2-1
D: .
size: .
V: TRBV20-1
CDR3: CSARDGRIEQFF
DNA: TGCAGTGCTAGAGATGGGAGGATTGAGCAGTTCTTC

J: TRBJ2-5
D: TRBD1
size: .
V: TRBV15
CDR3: CATSRGQGPFQETQYF
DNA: TGTGCCACCAGCAGAGGACAGGGACCTTTCCAAGAGACCCAGTACTTC

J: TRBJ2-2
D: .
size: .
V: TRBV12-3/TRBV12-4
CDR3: CASSLVQTNTGELFF
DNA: TGTGCCAGCAGTTTAGTACAGACGAACACCGGGGAGCTGTTTTTT

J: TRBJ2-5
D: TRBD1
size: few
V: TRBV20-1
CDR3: CSALRAGGEETQYF
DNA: TGCAGTGCCCTTAGGGCAGGGGGCGAAGAGACCCAGTACTTC

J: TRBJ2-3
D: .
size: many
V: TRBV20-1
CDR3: CSATISVADTQYF
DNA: TGCAGTGCCACGATTAGCGTGGCAGATACGCAGTATTTT

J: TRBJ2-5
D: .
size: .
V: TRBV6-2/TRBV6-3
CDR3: CASRPTGQETQYF
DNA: TGTGCCAGCAGACCGACAGGCCAAGAGACCCAGTACTTC

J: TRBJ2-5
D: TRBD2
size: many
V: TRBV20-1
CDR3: CSASGGRAQETQYF
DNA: TGCAGTGCTAGCGGCGGGAGGGCACAAGAGACCCAGTACTTC

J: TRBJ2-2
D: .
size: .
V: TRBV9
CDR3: CASSFRGVSGELFF
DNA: TGTGCCAGCAGCTTCCGCGGCGTGTCCGGGGAGCTGTTTTTT

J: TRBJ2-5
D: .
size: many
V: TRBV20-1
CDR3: CSQRGGETQYF
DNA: TGCAGTCAAAGGGGGGGAGAGACCCAGTACTTC

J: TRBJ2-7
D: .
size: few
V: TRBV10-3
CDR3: CAIRQEVAYEQYF
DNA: TGTGCCATCAGACAGGAGGTGGCCTACGAGCAGTACTTC

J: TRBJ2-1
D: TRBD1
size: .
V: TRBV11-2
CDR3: CASSLDHRGQTEQFF
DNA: TGTGCCAGCAGCTTAGACCACAGGGGGCAGACTGAGCAGTTCTTC

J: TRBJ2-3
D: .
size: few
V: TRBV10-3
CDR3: CAISRASRDTQYF
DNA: TGTGCCATCAGTCGGGCCTCTAGAGATACGCAGTATTTT

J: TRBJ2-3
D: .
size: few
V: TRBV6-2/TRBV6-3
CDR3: CASSYAGTTDTQYF
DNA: TGTGCCAGCAGTTACGCGGGAACAACAGATACGCAGTATTTT

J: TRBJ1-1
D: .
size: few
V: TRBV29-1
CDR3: CSVVTRAMNTEAFF
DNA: TGCAGCGTTGTAACGCGGGCTATGAACACTGAAGCTTTCTTT

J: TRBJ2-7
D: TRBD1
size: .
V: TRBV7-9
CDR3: CARKDRNYEQYF
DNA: TGTGCCAGAAAGGACAGGAACTACGAGCAGTACTTC

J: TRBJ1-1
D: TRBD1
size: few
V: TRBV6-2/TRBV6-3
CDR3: CASSQSGGEAFF
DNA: TGTGCCAGCAGTCAGTCAGGGGGTGAAGCTTTCTTT

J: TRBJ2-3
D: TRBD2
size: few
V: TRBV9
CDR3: CASSVELAGEGDTQYF
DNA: TGTGCCAGCAGCGTAGAACTAGCGGGAGAGGGAGATACGCAGTATTTT